This T cell receptor beta chain emerged from a study of shared clonotypes between healthy human individuals. Each subset's genomic DNA was split evenly across several immunoSEQ plates. The protocol was immunoSEQ multiplex PCR, while the TCRdb copy is restricted to in-frame clones and leaves out a portion. The sample consists of over 2,000,000 clones, just over 90% of them appearing once. Details on this clone: The target antigen is unknown.

Study-wide points: Generation of non-shared clonotypes was less probable than generation of clonotypes shared by all four donors.

Selected positively for CCR7 and CD45RO-negative, naive CD8 cells excluded terminally differentiated effector memory CD45RA+ cells. Healthy HIV-negative adults without recent acute infections or vaccinations served as donors. Losses at the gene ends were 6 bases for V and 4 bases for J; bases not matched to a gene: 12. Germline loops: CDR1 SQVTM, CDR2 ANQGSEA. This CDR3 region has 15 residues. This clonotype was obtained from a man between 18 and 35 years old in good health. Some clones in this sample may be carry-over from other donors' samples. The chain joins TRBV29-1 to TRBJ1-1, with 9 bases lining up with TRBD1. Sequencing used naive CD8+ T cells from PBMCs. CDR3 amino acids: CSVLGTGTLSTEAFF. For the CDR3, the DNA is TGCAGCGTGCTCGGGACAGGGACACTGAGCACTGAAGCTTTCTTT.